This T cell receptor beta chain was found in a study of cytomegalovirus exposure and HLA in healthy donors. Study outcomes and limitations: Sequencing likely caused a cluster of highly shared sequence variants.

Notes on this clone: What it binds is unknown.

60 Vbeta and 13 Jbeta primers were used in PCR. Profiling relied on immunoSEQ multiplex PCR, and the TCRdb table lists in-frame clones only, not all of them. The table lists some 180,000 clones, around 83% of them singletons, with 1% to 1.5% in the top ten. The CDR3 covers 15 residues. The germline CDR1 and CDR2 sequences are SEHNR and FQNEAQ (reference sequence). J lost 0 bases, V lost 1 base, and 2 bases had no gene match. This TCR came from a girl aged 2 to 9 in good health and CMV-seropositive. Sequencing used PBMCs. V and J are TRBV7-9 and TRBJ2-7; the match to TRBD2 covers 8 bases. The CDR3 DNA is TGTGCCAGCAGCTTAGGGGGACTAGTCTCCTACGAGCAGTACTTC. Its translation: CASSLGGLVSYEQYF.